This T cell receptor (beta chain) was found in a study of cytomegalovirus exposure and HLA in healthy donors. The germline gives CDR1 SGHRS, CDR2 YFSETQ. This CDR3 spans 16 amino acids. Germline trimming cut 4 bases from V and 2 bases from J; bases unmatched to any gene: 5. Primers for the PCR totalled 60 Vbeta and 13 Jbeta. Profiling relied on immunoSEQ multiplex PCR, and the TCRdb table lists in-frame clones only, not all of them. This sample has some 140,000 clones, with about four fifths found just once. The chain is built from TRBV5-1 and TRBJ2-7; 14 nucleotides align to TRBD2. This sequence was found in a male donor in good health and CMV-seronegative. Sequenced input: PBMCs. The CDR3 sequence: CASSTGTSGGAYEQYF. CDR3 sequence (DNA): TGCGCCAGCAGCACCGGGACTAGCGGGGGAGCCTACGAGCAGTACTTC.